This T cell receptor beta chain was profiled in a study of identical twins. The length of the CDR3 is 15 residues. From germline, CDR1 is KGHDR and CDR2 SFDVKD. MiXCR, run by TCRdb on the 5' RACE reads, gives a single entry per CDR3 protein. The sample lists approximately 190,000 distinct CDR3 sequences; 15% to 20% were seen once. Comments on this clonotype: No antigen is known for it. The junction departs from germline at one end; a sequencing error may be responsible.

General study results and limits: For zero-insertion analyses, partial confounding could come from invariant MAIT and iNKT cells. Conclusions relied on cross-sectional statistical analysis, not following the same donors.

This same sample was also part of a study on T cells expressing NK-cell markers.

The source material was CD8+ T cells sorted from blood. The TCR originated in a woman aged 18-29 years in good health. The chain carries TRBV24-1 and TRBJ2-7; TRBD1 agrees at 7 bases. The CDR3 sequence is CATSDLPGGSPGFQF. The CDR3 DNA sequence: TGTGCCACCAGTGATTTGCCAGGGGGATCTCCGGGATTCCAGTTC.